This is a list of T cell receptor beta chains from one sample in a study of blood T cell repertoires in COVID-19. Profiling relied on immunoSEQ multiplex PCR, and the TCRdb table lists in-frame clones only, not all of them. This table has some 320,000 clones, around 85% appearing once. Sample: PBMCs or T cells enriched from blood (not recorded which). The receptors come from a woman aged 25 to 39 who had been exposed to COVID-19. The CDR3 runs from the conserved cysteine through the conserved F or W.

V gene | CDR3 protein
TRBV5-1 | CASSDGQVVNTEAFF
TRBV28 | CASSSDTRGGYTF
TRBV27 | CASSLFPGGVGETQYF
TRBV29-1 | CSAADGRNTEAFF
TRBV19 | CASRLDRGLDGYTF
TRBV5-1 | CASSFGLNYEQYF
TRBV28 | CASSLRGGQLFF
TRBV7-3 | CASSFIGPFVTGEADNEQFF
TRBV4-2 | CASSPTGNDDGYTF
TRBV13 | CASSSPARLNYGYTF
TRBV9 | CASSVGPGRTNGELFF
TRBV7-3 | CASSLTSGLANMNEQFF
TRBV7-9 | CASSSDRLTDTQYF
TRBV29-1 | CSVGASGNTIYF
TRBV30 | CARGKGGSNTGELFF
TRBV5-8 | CASSLLQGTQPQHF
TRBV28 | CASSSPQGAHSPLHF
TRBV6-5 | CASRNLAGETGEQFF
TRBV15 | CATSGDGGYEQYF
TRBV9 | CASSPGTDTQYF
TRBV6-5 | CASPPGLVPTGELFF
TRBV21-1 | CASSNVRGGENTGELFF
TRBV10-2 | CASSHGQATYEQYF
TRBV6-1 | CASSEGEGQPQHF
TRBV11-2 | CASSGSGGRRTNEKLFF
TRBV18 | CASSPPAGSYEQYF
TRBV3-1/TRBV3-2 | CASSQDLTGRGTDTQYF
TRBV9 | CASSVTSAGEKLFF
TRBV30 | CAWSVGGTSTEQFF
TRBV9 | CASSVGPGLAGETQYF
TRBV28 | CASSYWTSGGRLDTQYF
TRBV28 | CASSLWTGSSGNTIYF